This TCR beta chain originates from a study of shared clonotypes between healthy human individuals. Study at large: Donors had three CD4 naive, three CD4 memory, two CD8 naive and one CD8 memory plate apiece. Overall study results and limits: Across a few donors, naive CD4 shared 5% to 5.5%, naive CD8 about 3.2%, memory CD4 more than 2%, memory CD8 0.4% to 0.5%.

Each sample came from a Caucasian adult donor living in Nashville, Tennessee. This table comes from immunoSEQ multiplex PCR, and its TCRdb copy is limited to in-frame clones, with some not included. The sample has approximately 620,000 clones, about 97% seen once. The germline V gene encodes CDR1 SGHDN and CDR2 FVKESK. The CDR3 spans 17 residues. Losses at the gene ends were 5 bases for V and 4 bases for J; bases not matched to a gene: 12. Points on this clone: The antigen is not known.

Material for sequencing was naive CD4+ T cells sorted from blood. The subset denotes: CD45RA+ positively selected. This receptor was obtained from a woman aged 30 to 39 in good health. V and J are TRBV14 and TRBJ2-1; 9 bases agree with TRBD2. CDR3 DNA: TGTGCCAGCAGCGGGCTAGCGGGGAATATACAGTACAATGAGCAGTTCTTC. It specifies CASSGLAGNIQYNEQFF.